The rows below give T cell receptor beta chains drawn from one sample of a study of T cells in Graves' hyperthyroidism and ophthalmopathy. Each CDR3 protein gets one entry after TCRdb re-called the multiplex PCR reads with MiXCR. The sample has 300,000 to 400,000 distinct CDR3 sequences, under 20% seen once; the top ten hold 35% to 50%. Sequenced input: blood. These receptors were taken from a man aged 18 to 29 with Graves' ophthalmopathy. CDR3s include the opening cysteine and the closing phenylalanine or tryptophan. Each record gives: V gene, clone size, J gene, CDR3 length, CDR3 protein. Only part of the rows carry a size: once, few, many, or a class if the clone is expanded.

TRBV6-1	many	TRBJ1-1	15	CASTLTGSVNTEAFF
TRBV6-1	.	TRBJ2-1	14	CASRSGQEYNEQFF
TRBV7-9	.	TRBJ2-2	17	CASSRDSSGGRTGELFF
TRBV5-1	many	TRBJ2-1	14	CASSPVGGNNEQFF
TRBV6-1	many	TRBJ2-7	16	CASSTTGAGAGNEQYF
TRBV19	.	TRBJ1-3	16	CASSTPRGAAGNTIYF
TRBV7-2	few	TRBJ2-7	15	CASSIGGGPAYEQYF
TRBV20-1	many	TRBJ2-5	17	CSASGLAGIMTGETQYF
TRBV20-1	.	TRBJ2-7	15	CSARDPFRDSYEQYF
TRBV20-1	many	TRBJ2-1	13	CSAPLPGNNEQFF
TRBV11-2	many	TRBJ1-2	16	CASSSLVETANYGYTF
TRBV7-9	many	TRBJ2-5	14	CASRDRARQETQYF
TRBV7-9	.	TRBJ1-2	19	CAGSLERPRDRGQSYGYTF
TRBV11-2	many	TRBJ2-1	15	CASSNRRTGTNEQFF
TRBV7-9	many	TRBJ2-7	13	CASSLGDSYEQYF